Each of the 4 T cell receptor beta chains below was sequenced from the same sample in a study of T cells after yellow fever vaccination. TCRdb recomputed calls from the 5' RACE reads with MiXCR, one row per CDR3 protein. In the table there are 450,000 to 550,000 distinct CDR3 sequences, just over 20% of which are singletons. This specimen was PBMCs, taken 20 to 25 days after the first yellow fever vaccination. These receptors came from a young man who received the YFV17D yellow fever vaccine.

This clonotype was counted a few times. The rearrangement links TRBV5-6 to TRBJ2-5, with 8 bases that match TRBD2. Germline V gene lookup returns CDR1 SGHDT and CDR2 YYEEEE. The CDR3 runs to 14 residues. V lost 5 bases and J lost 6; bases outside the gene matches: 9. CDR3 protein: CASRFAGGGKTQYF. CDR3 in DNA: TGTGCCAGCAGATTTGCCGGGGGGGGGAAGACCCAGTACTTC.

The chain uses TRBV7-2 and TRBJ2-7, with a weak D call TRBD2 (5 bases). The germline V gene encodes CDR1 SGHTA and CDR2 FQGNSA. The CDR3 covers 16 residues. Trimming took 1 base from V and 1 from J, leaving 14 bases between them. The CDR3 reads CASSLGRRTRSYEQYF. The CDR3 DNA sequence: TGTGCCAGCAGCTTAGGGCGGAGGACCCGTTCCTACGAGCAGTACTTC.

This clonotype was detected a few times. V gene TRBV28 combines with J gene TRBJ2-7; TRBD1 is a possible D gene (6 bases). The CDR3 runs 14 residues. V was clipped by 6 bases and J by 1 base, with 13 bases between them. Germline V gene data show CDR1 as MDHEN and CDR2 as SYDVKM. CDR3: CASRPEGQSYEQYV. CDR3 coding DNA: TGTGCCAGCAGACCCGAAGGACAGTCCTACGAGCAGTACGTC.

This clonotype was counted a few times. The CDR3 region is CASSLVRVPGELFF. The CDR3 DNA follows: TGTGCCAGCAGCTTAGTTCGGGTTCCCGGGGAGCTGTTTTTT. The V and J genes are TRBV7-9 and TRBJ2-2; no firm D call. V dropped 1 base and J dropped 6 bases, with 9 bases sitting between them. The germline V gene encodes CDR1 SEHNR and CDR2 FQNEAQ (reference sequence). The CDR3 loop spans 14 amino acids. Complete variable domain (other parts from reference TRBV7-9 and TRBJ2-2): DTGVSQNPRHKITKRGQNVTFRCDPISEHNRLYWYRQTLGQGPEFLTYFQNEAQLEKSRLLSDRFSAERPKGSFSTLEIQRTEQGDSAMYLCASSLVRVPGELFFGEGSRLTVL.